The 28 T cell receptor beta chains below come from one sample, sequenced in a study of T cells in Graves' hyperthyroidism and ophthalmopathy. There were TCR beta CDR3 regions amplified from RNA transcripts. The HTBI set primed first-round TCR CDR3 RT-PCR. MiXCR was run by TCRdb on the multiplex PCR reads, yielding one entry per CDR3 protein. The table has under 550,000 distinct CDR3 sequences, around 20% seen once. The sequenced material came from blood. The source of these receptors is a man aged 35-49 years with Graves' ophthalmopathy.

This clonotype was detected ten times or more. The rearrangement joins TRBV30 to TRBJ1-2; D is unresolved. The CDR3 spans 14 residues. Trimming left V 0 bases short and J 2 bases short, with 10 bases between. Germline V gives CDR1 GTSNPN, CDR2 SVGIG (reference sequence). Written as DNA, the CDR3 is TGTGCCTGGAGTGTACGCCCCGAGAACTATGGCTACACCTTC. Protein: CAWSVRPENYGYTF.

CDR3 loop: CASSESRGNSPLHF. DNA for the CDR3: TGTGCCAGCAGTGAATCCCGCGGAAATTCACCCCTCCACTTT. This sequence joins TRBV6-1 and TRBJ1-6; D gene unclear. Between the trimmed V and J ends, which lost 2 bases and 7 bases, there was a span of 9 bases. Germline CDR1 MNHNS, CDR2 SASEGT. The CDR3 is 14 amino acids.

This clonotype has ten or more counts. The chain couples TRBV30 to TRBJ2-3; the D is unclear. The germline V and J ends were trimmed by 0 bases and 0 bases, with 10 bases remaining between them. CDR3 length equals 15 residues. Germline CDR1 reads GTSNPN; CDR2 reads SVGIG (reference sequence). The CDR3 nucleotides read TGTGCCTGGAGTGTAATACTTGGAAGCACAGATACGCAGTATTTT. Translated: CAWSVILGSTDTQYF.

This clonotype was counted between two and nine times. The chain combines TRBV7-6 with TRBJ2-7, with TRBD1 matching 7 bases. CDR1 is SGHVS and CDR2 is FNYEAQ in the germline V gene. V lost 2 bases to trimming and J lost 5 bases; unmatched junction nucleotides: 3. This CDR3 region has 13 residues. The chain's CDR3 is CASSLRQGNEQYF. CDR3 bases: TGTGCCAGCAGCTTACGACAGGGTAACGAGCAGTACTTC. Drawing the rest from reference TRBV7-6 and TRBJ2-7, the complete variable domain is GAGVSQSPRYKVTKRGQDVALRCDPISGHVSLYWYRQALGQGPEFLTYFNYEAQQDKSGLPNDRFSAERPEGSISTLTIQRTEQRDSAMYRCASSLRQGNEQYFGPGTRLTVT.

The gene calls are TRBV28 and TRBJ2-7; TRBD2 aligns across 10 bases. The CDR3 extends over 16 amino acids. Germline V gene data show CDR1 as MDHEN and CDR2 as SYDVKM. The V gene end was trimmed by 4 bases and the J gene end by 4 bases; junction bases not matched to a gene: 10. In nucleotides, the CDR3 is TGTGCCAGCAGTTCGCCTAGCGGGAGAGGTCCTTACGAGCAGTACTTC. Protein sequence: CASSSPSGRGPYEQYF.

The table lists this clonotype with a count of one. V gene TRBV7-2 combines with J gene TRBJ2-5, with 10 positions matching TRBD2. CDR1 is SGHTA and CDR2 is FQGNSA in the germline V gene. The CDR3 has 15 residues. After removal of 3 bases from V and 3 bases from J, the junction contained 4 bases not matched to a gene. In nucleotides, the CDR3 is TGTGCCAGCAGCTTGAGTCTAGCGGGAGAAGAGACCCAGTACTTC. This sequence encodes CASSLSLAGEETQYF.

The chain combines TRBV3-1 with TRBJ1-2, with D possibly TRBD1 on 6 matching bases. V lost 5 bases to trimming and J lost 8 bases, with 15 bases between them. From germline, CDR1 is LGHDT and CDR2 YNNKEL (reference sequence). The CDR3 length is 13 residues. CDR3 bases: TGTGCCAGCAGCAAAAGCGGGGGGCCCGGCTACACCTTC. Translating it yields CASSKSGGPGYTF.

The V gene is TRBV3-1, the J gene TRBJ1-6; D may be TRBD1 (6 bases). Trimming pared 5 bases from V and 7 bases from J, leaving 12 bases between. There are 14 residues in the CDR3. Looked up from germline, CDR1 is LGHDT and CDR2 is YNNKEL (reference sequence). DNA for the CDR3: TGTGCCAGCAGCAGGGGGGGGGGAAATTCACCCCTCCACTTT. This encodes CASSRGGGNSPLHF.

CDR3 DNA sequence: TGTGCCAGCAGGAGGACAGGCGATAACTATGGCTACACCTTC. This gives the protein CASRRTGDNYGYTF. The chain is built from TRBV27 and TRBJ1-2; 7 bases match TRBD1. V lost 6 bases to trimming and J lost 1 base; unmatched junction nucleotides: 5. CDR1 and CDR2 (germline): MNHEY, SMNVEV (reference sequence). CDR3 length equals 14 residues.

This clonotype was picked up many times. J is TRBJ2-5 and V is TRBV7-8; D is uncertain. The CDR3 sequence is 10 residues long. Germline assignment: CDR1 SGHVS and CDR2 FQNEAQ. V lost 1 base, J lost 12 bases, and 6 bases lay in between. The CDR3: CASSLDREYF. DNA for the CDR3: TGTGCCAGCAGCTTAGACCGCGAGTACTTC.

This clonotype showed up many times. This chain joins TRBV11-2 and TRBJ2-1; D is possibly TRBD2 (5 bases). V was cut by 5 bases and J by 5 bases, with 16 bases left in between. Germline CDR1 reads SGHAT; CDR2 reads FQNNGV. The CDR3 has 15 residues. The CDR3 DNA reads TGTGCCAGCAGCCTTACTAGTGCCTTTAACAATGAGCAGTTCTTC. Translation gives CASSLTSAFNNEQFF.

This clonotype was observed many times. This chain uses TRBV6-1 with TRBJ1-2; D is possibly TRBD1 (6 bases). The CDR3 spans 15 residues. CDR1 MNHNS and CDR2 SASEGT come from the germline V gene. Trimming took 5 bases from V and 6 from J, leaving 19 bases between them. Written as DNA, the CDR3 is TGTGCCAGCAGTCCTTGGACAGAGTGGACGGATGGCTACACCTTC. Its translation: CASSPWTEWTDGYTF.

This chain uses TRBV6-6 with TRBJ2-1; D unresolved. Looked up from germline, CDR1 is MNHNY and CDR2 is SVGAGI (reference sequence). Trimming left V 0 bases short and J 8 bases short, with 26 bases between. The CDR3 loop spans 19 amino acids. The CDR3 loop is CASSYSTNPVYRLQYEQFF. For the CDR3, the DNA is TGTGCCAGCAGTTACTCGACGAATCCGGTCTACCGATTACAATATGAGCAGTTCTTC.

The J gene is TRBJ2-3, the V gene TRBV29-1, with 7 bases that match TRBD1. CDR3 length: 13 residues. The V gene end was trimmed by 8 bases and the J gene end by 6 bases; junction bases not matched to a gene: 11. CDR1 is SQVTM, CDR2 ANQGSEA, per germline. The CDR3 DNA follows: TGCAGCACCAGTCAGGGGGATAGGGATACGCAGTATTTT. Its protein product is CSTSQGDRDTQYF.

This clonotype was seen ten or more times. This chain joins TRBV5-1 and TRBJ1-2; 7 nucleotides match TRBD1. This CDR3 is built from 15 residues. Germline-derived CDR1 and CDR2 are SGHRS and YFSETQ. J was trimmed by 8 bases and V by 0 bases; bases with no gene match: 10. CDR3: CASSLGPDRASGYTF. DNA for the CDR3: TGCGCCAGCAGCTTGGGACCCGACAGGGCGAGCGGCTACACCTTC.

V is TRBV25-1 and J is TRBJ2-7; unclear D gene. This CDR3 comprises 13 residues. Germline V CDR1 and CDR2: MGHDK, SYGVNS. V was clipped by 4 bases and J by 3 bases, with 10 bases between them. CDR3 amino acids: CASSARQFYEQYF. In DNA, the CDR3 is TGTGCCAGCAGTGCGAGACAATTCTACGAGCAGTACTTC.

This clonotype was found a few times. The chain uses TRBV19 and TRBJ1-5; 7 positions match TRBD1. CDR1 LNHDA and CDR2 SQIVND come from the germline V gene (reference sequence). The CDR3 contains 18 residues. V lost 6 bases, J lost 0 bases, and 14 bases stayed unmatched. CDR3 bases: TGTGCCAGTAGGTACGCCGGGACAGCGTCTTATAGCAATCAGCCCCAGCATTTT. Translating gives CASRYAGTASYSNQPQHF. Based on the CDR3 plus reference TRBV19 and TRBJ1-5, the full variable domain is DGGITQSPKYLFRKEGQNVTLSCEQNLNHDAMYWYRQDPGQGLRLIYYSQIVNDFQKGDIAEGYSVSREKKESFPLTVTSAQKNPTAFYLCASRYAGTASYSNQPQHFGDGTRLSIL.

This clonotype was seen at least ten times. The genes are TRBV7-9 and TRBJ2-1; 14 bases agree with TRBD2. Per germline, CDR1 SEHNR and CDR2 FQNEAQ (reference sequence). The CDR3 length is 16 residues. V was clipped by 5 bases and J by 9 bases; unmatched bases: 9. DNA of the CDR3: TGTGCCAGCAGCCCTTCGACTAGCGGGAGGGTCGGTGAGCAGTTCTTC. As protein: CASSPSTSGRVGEQFF.

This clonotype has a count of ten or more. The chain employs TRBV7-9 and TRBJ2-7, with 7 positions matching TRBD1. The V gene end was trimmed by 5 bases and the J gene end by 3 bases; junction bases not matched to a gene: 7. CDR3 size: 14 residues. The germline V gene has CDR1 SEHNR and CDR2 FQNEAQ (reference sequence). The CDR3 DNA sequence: TGTGCCAGCAGCACGACCAGGGGGAACTACGAGCAGTACTTC. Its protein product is CASSTTRGNYEQYF.

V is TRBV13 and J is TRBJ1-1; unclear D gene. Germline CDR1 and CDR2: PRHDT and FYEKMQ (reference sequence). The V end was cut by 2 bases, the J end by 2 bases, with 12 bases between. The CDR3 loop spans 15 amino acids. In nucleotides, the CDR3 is TGTGCCAGCAGCTTATGGGCAGGCTCAAACACTGAAGCTTTCTTT. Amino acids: CASSLWAGSNTEAFF.

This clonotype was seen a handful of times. CDR3 residues: CASSHSPRGSGNTIYF. The CDR3 nucleotides are TGTGCCAGCAGTCACTCCCCACGGGGGTCTGGAAACACCATATATTTT. The V call is TRBV12-3 or TRBV12-4, the J call TRBJ1-3; tentative D call: TRBD1 (5 bases). V was shortened by 5 bases and J by 1 base, with 15 bases between the two germline ends. The CDR3 extends over 16 amino acids.

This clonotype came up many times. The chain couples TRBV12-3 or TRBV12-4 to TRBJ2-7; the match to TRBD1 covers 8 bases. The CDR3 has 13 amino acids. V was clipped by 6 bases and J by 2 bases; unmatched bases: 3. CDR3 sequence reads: CASRKTGAYEQYF. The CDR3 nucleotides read TGTGCCAGCAGGAAGACAGGGGCCTACGAGCAGTACTTC.

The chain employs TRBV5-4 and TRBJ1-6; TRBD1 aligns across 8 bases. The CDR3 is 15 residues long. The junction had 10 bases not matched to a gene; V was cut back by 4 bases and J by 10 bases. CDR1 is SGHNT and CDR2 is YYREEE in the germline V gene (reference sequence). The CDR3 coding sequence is TGTGCCAGCAGCGAAAGACAGGGGCGAGGATCACCCCTCCACTTT. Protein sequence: CASSERQGRGSPLHF.

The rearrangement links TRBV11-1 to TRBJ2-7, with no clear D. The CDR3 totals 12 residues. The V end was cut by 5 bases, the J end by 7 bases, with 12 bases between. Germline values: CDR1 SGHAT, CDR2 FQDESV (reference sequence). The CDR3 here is CASSQELTEQYF. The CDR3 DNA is TGTGCCAGCAGCCAAGAATTGACTGAGCAGTACTTC.

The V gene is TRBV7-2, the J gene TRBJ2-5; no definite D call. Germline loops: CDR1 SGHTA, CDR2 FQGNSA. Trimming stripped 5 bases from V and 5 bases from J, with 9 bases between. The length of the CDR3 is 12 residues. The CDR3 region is CASSVNPETQYF. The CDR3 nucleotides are TGTGCCAGCAGCGTCAACCCCGAGACCCAGTACTTC.

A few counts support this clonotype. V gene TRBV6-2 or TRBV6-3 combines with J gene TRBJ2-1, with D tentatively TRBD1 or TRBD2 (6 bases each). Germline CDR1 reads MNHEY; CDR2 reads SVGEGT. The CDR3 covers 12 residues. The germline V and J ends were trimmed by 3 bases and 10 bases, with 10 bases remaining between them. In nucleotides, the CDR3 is TGTGCCAGCAGTTATTCCGGGGGCGAGCAGTTCTTC. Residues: CASSYSGGEQFF.

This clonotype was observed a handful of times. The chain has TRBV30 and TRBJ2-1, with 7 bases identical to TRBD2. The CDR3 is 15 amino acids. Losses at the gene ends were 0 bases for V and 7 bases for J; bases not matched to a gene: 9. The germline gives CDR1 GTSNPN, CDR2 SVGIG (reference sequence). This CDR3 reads CAWSVGSGFLNEQFF. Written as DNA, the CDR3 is TGTGCCTGGAGTGTTGGTAGCGGGTTTCTGAATGAGCAGTTCTTC.

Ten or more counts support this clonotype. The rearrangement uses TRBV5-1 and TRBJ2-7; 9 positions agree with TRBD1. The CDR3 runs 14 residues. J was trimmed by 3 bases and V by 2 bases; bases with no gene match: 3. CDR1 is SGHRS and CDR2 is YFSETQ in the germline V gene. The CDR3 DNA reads TGCGCCAGCAGCTTTGGGACAGGGATCTACGAGCAGTACTTC. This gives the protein CASSFGTGIYEQYF. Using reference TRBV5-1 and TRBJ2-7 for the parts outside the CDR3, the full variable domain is KAGVTQTPRYLIKTRGQQVTLSCSPISGHRSVSWYQQTPGQGLQFLFEYFSETQRNKGNFPGRFSGRQFSNSRSEMNVSTLELGDSALYLCASSFGTGIYEQYFGPGTRLTVT.